This T cell receptor (beta chain) was sequenced during a study of identical twins. Germline V gene sequence: CDR1 WSHSY, CDR2 SAAADI. CDR3 length: 14 residues. V was clipped by 8 bases and J by 1 base, with 11 bases between them. TCRdb re-called the 5' RACE reads with MiXCR, one entry per CDR3 protein. The profile shows roughly 770,000 distinct CDR3 sequences, roughly 18% of them singletons. These same records also appear under a second study, on T cells expressing NK-cell markers.

The clonotype was recovered from a woman under 30 in good health. V usage is TRBV10-2 and J usage is TRBJ2-2; D call uncertain. The sequencing sample was made of PBMCs. The CDR3 reads CASSGAENTGELFF. In DNA, the CDR3 is TGCGCCAGCTCGGGCGCGGAGAACACCGGGGAGCTGTTTTTT.